This TCR beta chain is drawn from a study of T cells after yellow fever vaccination. Worth noting for this clonotype: Its antigen is currently unknown.

Regarding the study as a whole: Faster peaking, at day 5 versus 15, marked a secondary response that was weaker.

Researchers made TCR cDNA using 5'RACE template switching, and this step added a universal primer site and UMIs. TCRdb analysed the 5' RACE reads with MiXCR anew, one entry per CDR3 protein. Seen here are approximately 550,000 distinct CDR3 sequences, under 25% observed once, and the top ten hold around an eighth. CDR3 length: 19 amino acids. Germline CDR1 and CDR2: SGHRS and YFSETQ. With 4 bases removed from V and 4 bases from J, the gap between germline ends came to 30 bases. This material consisted of PBMCs, taken 15 days after the yellow fever booster vaccination. V usage is TRBV5-1 and J usage is TRBJ2-7, with a possible D match to TRBD2 (10 bases). This TCR came from a man aged 25-45 years who received the YFV17D yellow fever vaccine. The CDR3 protein is CASSPGQGTIAGGAYEQYF. For the CDR3, the DNA is TGCGCCAGCAGCCCTGGACAGGGGACGATAGCGGGAGGCGCTTACGAGCAGTACTTC.